This T cell receptor beta chain was documented in a study of T-cell memory formation after mild COVID-19. V lost 0 bases, J lost 7 bases, and 9 bases stayed unmatched. Germline-derived CDR1 and CDR2 are SGHNT and YYREEE (reference sequence). The CDR3 extends over 16 amino acids. Broader study findings: Among clones contracting day 15 to 85, CD4/CD8 was balanced, whereas later expanders leaned CD4+.

For this clonotype: Its specificity is unknown.

TCRdb analysed the 5' RACE reads with MiXCR anew, one entry per CDR3 protein. The data show 110,000 to 150,000 distinct CDR3 sequences, 11% to 15% seen once. The chain joins TRBV5-4 to TRBJ2-1; 8 positions match TRBD2. This receptor was identified in an adult woman who had mild COVID-19 (a few samples of this study predate the infection). Cell type and time point are not known. The specimen was PBMCs or a T cell subset sorted from them (not recorded which). The CDR3 nucleotides are TGTGCCAGCAGCTTGGGTATCGGGAGGGCCCTGAATGAGCAGTTCTTC. This encodes CASSLGIGRALNEQFF.